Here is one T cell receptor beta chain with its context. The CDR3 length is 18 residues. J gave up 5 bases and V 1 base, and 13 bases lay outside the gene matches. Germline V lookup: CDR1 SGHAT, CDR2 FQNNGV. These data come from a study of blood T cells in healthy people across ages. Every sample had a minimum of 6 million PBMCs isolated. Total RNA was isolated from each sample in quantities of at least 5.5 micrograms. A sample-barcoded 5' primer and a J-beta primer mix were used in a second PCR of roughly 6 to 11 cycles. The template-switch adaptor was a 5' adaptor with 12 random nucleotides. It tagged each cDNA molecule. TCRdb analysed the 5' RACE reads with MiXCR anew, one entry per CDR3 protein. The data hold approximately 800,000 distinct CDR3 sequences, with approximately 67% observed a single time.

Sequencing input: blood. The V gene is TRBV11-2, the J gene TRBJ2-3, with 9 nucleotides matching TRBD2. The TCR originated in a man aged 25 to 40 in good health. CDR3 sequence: CASSLAGQLAGSGDTQYF. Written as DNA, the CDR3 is TGTGCCAGCAGCTTAGCGGGGCAGCTAGCGGGGTCCGGAGATACGCAGTATTTT.